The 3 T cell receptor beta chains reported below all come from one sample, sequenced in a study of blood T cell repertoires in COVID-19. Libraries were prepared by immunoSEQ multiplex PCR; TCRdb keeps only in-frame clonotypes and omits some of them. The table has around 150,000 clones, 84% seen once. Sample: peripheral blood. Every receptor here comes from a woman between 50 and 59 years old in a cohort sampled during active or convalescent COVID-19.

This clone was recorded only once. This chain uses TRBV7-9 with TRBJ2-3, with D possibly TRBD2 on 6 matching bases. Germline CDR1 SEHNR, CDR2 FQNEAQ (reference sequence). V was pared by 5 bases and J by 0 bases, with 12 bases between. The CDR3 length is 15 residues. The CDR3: CASSQLATSTDTQYF. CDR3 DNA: TGTGCCAGCAGCCAACTAGCTACTAGCACAGATACGCAGTATTTT.

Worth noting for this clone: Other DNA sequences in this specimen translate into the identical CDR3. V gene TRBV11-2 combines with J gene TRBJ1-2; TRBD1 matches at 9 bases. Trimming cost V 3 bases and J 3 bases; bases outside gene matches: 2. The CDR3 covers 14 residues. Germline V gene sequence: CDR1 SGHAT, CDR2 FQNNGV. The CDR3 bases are TGTGCCAGCAGCTTGGGGACAGGGTACTATGGCTACACCTTC. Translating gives CASSLGTGYYGYTF.

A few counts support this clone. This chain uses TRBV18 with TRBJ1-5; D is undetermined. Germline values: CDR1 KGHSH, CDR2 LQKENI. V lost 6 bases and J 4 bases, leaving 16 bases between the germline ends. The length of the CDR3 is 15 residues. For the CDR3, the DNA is TGTGCCAGCTCCCCCTCGGGTGCCGCGAATCAGCCCCAGCATTTT. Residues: CASSPSGAANQPQHF.